This T cell receptor (beta chain) was captured by sequencing in a study of blood T cell repertoires in COVID-19. With V trimmed by 3 bases and J by 7 bases, 8 bases remained unmatched. The CDR3 is 15 residues long. The germline CDR1 and CDR2 sequences are LNHDA and SQIVND (reference sequence). This clone has only one observation. Authors' analysis steps: Reference gene primers were amplified, and this amplification served to estimate nucleated cell counts. Repertoires were generated with immunoSEQ multiplex PCR, while TCRdb's copy carries only in-frame clones and drops some. The D gene and trimming were derived from the DNA, and the V and J assignments and clone size from that table. This sample has 200,000 to 250,000 clones, with about 89% found just once.

V usage is TRBV19 and J usage is TRBJ2-1, with 8 bases lining up with TRBD2. Sequencing used peripheral blood. This receptor was obtained from a man aged 55 to 70 who had recovered from COVID-19. Written as DNA, the CDR3 is TGTGCCAGTAGTATCGATGGGACTAGGGGTAATGAGCAGTTCTTC. It specifies CASSIDGTRGNEQFF.